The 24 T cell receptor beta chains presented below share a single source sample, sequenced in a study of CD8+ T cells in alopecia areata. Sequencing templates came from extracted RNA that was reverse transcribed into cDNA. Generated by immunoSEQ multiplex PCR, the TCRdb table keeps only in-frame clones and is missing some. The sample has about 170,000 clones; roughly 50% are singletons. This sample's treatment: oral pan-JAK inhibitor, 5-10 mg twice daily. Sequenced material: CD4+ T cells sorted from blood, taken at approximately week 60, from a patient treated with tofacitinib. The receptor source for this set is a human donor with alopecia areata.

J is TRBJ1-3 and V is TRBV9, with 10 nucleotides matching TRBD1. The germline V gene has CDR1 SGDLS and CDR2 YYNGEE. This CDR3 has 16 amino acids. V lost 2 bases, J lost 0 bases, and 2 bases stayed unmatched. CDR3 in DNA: TGTGCCAGCAGCGTTAGGACAGGGGGCTCTGGAAACACCATATATTTT. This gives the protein CASSVRTGGSGNTIYF.

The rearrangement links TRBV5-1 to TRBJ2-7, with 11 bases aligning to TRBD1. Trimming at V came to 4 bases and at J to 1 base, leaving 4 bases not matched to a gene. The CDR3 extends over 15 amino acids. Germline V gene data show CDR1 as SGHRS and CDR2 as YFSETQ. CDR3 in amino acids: CASSPWDRGSYEQYF. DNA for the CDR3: TGCGCCAGCAGCCCATGGGACAGGGGGTCCTACGAGCAGTACTTC.

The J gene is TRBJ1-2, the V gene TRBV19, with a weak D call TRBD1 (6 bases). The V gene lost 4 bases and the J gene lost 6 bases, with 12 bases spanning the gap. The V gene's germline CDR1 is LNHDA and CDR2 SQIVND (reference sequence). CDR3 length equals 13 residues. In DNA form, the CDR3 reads TGTGCCAGTAGTAGAGAGACAGGTGATGGCTACACCTTC. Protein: CASSRETGDGYTF.

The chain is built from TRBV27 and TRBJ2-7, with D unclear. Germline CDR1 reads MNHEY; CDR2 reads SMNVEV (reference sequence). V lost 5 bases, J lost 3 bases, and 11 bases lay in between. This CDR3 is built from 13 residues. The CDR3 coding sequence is TGTGCCAGCAGTCCGGCGTACAGCTACGAGCAGTACTTC. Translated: CASSPAYSYEQYF.

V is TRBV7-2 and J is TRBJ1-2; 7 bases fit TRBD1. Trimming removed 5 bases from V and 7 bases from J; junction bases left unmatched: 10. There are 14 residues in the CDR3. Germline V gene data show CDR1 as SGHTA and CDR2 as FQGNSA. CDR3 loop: CASSRRQGWGGYTF. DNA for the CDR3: TGTGCCAGCAGCAGACGACAGGGTTGGGGTGGCTACACCTTC.

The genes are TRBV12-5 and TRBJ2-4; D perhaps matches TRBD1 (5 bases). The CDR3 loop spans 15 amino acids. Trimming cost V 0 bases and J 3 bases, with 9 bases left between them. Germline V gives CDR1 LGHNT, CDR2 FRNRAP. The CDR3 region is CASGLVQGGKNIQYF. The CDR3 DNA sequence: TGTGCTAGTGGTTTGGTCCAGGGTGGCAAAAACATTCAGTACTTC.

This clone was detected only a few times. CDR3 nucleotide sequence: TGTGCCAGTAGTACACCCTCCCGTAACACCATATATTTT. The encoded protein is CASSTPSRNTIYF. The gene calls are TRBV19 and TRBJ1-3, with unresolved D. V was trimmed by 4 bases and J by 7 bases, leaving 11 bases between them. The CDR3 spans 13 residues. CDR1 and CDR2 from the germline V gene are LNHDA and SQIVND (reference sequence).

CDR3 region: CSAGVGGSNTGELFF. As DNA, the CDR3 is TGCAGCGCTGGGGTGGGAGGGTCGAACACCGGGGAGCTGTTTTTT. The chain combines TRBV29-1 with TRBJ2-2, with 7 bases lining up with TRBD2. The CDR3 spans 15 residues. V shed 7 bases and J 0 bases; nucleotides not matched to a gene: 8. Germline lookup yields CDR1 SQVTM and CDR2 ANQGSEA.

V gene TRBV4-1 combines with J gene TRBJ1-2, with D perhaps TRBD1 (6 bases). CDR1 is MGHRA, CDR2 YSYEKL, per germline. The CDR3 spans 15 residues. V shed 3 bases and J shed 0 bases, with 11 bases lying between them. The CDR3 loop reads CASSQLAGANYGYTF. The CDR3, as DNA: TGCGCCAGCAGCCAGTTAGCAGGGGCTAACTATGGCTACACCTTC.

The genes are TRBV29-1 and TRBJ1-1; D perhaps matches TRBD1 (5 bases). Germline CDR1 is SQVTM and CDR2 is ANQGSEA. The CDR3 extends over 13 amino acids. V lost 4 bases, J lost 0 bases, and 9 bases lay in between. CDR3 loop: CSVGGALNTEAFF. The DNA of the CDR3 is TGCAGCGTTGGAGGGGCTCTGAACACTGAAGCTTTCTTT.

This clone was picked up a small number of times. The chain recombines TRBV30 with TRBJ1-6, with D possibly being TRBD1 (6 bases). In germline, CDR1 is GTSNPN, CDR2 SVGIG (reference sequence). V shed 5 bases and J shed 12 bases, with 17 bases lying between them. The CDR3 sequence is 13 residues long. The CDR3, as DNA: TGTGCCTGGCGAGGGGGAGTAGGGGTACCCCTCCACTTT. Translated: CAWRGGVGVPLHF.

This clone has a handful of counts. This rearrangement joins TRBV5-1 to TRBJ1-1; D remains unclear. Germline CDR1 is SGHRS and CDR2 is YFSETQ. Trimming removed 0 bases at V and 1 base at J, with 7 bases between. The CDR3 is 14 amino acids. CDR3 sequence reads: CASSLGRQNTEAFF. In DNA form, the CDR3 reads TGCGCCAGCAGCTTGGGACGGCAGAACACTGAAGCTTTCTTT.

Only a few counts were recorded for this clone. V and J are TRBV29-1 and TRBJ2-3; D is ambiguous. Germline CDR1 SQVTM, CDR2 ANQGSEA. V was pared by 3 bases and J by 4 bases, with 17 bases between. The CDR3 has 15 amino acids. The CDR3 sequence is CSVDVGLARADTQYF. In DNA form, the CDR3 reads TGCAGCGTTGATGTCGGGTTAGCAAGGGCAGATACGCAGTATTTT.

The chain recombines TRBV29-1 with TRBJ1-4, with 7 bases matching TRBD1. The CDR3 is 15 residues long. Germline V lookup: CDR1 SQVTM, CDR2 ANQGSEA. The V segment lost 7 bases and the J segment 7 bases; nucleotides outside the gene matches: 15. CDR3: CSAVNSQGLGEKLFF. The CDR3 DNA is TGCAGCGCAGTGAACTCACAGGGGTTGGGTGAAAAACTGTTTTTT.

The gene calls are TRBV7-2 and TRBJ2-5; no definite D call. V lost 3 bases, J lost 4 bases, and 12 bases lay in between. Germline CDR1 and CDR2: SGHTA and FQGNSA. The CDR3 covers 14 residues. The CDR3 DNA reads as TGTGCCAGCAGCTTCGCCCTAATAGGAGAGACCCAGTACTTC. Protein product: CASSFALIGETQYF.

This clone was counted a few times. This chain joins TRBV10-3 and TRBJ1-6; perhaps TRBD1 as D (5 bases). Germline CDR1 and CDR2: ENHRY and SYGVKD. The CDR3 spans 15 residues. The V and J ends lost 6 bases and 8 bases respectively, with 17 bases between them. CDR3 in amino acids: CAIRADRGRDSPLHF. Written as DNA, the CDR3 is TGTGCCATCAGAGCCGACAGAGGGAGGGATTCACCCCTCCACTTT.

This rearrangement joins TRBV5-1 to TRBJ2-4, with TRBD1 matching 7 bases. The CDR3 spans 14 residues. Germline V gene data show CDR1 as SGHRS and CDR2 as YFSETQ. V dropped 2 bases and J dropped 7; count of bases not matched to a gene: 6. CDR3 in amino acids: CASSLGTVTNIQYF. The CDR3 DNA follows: TGCGCCAGCAGCTTAGGGACAGTCACGAACATTCAGTACTTC.

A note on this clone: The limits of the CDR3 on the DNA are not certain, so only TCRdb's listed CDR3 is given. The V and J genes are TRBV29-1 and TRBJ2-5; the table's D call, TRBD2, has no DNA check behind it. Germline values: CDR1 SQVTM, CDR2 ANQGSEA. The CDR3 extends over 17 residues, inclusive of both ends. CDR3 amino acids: CSVAVGPGLGSQETQYF.

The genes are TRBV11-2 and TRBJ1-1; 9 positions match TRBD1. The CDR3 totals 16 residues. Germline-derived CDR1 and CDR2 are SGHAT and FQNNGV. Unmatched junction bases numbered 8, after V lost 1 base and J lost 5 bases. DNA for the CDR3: TGTGCCAGCAGCTTAGCCCTCGGGACAGGGAGGACTGAAGCTTTCTTT. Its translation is CASSLALGTGRTEAFF.

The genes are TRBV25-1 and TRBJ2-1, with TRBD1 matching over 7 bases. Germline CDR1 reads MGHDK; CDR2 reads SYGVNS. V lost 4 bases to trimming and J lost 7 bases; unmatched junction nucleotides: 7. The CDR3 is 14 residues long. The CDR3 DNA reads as TGTGCCAGCAGTGGTAGGGGGCTAGGGAATGAGCAGTTCTTC. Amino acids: CASSGRGLGNEQFF.

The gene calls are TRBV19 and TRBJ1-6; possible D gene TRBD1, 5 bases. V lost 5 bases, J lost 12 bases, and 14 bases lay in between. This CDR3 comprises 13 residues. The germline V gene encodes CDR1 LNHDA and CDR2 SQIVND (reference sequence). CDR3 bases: TGTGCCAGTAGTCCAGGGCTAAATCAACCCCTCCACTTT. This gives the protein CASSPGLNQPLHF.

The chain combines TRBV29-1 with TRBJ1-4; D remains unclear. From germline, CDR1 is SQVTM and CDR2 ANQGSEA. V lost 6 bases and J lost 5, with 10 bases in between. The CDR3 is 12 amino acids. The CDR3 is CSVGIANEKLFF. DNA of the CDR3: TGCAGCGTCGGTATTGCAAATGAAAAACTGTTTTTT.

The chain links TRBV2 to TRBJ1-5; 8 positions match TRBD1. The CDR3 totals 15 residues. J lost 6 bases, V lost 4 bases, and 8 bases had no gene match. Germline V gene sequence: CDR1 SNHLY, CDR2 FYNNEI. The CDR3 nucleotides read TGTGCCAGCAGTGTTGGACAGGGACGGAGTCAGCCCCAGCATTTT. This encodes CASSVGQGRSQPQHF.

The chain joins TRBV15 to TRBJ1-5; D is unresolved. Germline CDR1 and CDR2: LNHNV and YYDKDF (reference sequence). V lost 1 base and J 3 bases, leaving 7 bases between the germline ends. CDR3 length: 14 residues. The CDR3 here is CATSRAGDNQPQHF. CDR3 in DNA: TGTGCCACCAGCAGAGCAGGAGACAATCAGCCCCAGCATTTT.